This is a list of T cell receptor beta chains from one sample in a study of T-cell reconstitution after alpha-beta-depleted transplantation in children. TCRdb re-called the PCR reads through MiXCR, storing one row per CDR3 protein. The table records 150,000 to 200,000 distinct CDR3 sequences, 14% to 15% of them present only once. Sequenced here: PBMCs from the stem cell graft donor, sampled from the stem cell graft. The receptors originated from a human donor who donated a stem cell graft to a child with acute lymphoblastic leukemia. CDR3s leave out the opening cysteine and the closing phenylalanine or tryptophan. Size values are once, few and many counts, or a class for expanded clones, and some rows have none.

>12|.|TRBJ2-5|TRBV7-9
ASSSPQGEETQY
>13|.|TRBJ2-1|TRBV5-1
ASSSGLGTYNDQF
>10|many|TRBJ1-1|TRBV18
ASSPGLTEAF
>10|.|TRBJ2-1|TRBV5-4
ASSEGGREQF
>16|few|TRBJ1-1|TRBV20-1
SARDGTVDHIMNTEAF
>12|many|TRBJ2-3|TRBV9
ASSVGPGTYTQY
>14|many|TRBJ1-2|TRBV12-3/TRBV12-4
ASSLIWETGNYGYT
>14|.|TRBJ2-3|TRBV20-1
SASPRTSGSRYTQY
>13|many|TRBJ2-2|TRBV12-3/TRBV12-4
ASSEDAANTGELF
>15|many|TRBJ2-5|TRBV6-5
ASSHNLNDQHQETQY
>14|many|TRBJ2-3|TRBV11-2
ASSRGTDISVDTQY
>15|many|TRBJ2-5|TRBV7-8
ASSLGPSGSYQETQY
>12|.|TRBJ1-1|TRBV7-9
ASSYDRGLTEAF
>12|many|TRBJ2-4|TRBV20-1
SALREGAKNIQY
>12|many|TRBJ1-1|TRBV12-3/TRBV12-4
ASRANRGGTEAF
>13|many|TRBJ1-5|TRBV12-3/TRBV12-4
ASSLTGASNQPQH
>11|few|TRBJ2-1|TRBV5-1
ASTLQREDEQF
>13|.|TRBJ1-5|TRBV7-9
ASSFGNQGNQPQH
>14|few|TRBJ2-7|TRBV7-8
ASSLPGPSVPAEQY
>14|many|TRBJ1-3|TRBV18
ASSPGTGNSGNTIY
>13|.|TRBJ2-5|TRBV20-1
SARGSGEGQETQY
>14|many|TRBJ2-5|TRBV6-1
ASKDSGRVIQETQY
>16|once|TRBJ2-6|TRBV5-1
ASSPGTGASSGANVLT
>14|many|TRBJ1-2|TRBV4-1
ASSSPALLPNYGYT
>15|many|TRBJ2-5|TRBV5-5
ASSLSPDRGGQETQY
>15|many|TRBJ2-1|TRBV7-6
ASSLTPGTLTTNEQF
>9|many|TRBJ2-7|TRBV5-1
ASSNTGAKY
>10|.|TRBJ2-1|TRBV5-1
ASSSRGYEQF
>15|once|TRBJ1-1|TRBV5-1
ASSLWTGTDMNTEAF
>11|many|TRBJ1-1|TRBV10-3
AISAEPNTEAF
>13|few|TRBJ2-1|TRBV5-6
ASSFADHSYNEQF
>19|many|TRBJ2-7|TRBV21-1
ASSKAPRDRADHGFSYEQY
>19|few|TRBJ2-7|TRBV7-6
ASSLTGWLTTRSPNSYEQY
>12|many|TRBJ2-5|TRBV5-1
ASRASANQETQY
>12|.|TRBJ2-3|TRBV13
ASSPSFPLDTQY
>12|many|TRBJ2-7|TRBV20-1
SAFLPPATHEQY
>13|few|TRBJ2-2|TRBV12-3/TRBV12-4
ASRRLAGGAGELF
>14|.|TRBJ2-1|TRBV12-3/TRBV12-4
ASRQTSGRGYNEQF
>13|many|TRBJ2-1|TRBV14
ASSLPDGFYNEQF
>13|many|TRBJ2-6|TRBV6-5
ASRPDGSGANVLT
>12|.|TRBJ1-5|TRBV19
ASRIAGLNQAQH
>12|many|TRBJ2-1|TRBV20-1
SATESLSYNEQF
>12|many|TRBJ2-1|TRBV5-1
ASSSGGGYNEQF
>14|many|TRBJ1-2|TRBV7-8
ASSPKTTEAVYGYT
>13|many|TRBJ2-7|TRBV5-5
ASSLGLGLSYEQY
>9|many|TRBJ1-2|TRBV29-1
SVDGLEGYT
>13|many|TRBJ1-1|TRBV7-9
ASSLFGQGRTEAF
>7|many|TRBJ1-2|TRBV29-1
SPGRGYT
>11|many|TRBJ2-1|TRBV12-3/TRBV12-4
ASSHSGEYEQF
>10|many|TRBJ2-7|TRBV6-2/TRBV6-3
ASSYDSYEQY
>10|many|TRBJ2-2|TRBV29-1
SAPSQAGELF
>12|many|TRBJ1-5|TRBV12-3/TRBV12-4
ASSLSGYNQPQH
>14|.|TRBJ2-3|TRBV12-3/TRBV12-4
ASSLVLASLWDTQY
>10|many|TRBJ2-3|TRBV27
ASSTPGDTQY
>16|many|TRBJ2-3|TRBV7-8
ASSPGTSGRADTDTQY
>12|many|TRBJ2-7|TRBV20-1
SARELAENYEQY
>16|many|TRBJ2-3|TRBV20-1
SARDRGGTSGSPDTQY